Sequencing of this T cell receptor beta chain was carried out in a study of blood T cell repertoires in COVID-19. Trimming cost V 6 bases and J 4 bases, with 20 bases left between them. The CDR3 is 15 amino acids. The germline gives CDR1 SGHRS, CDR2 YFSETQ. The protocol was immunoSEQ multiplex PCR, while the TCRdb copy is restricted to in-frame clones and leaves out a portion. Among some 300,000 clones, 85% were seen once, and the ten largest hold around 4.2%. The TCR was taken from a woman aged 50 to 65 with active or convalescent COVID-19. Sequencing was done on a sample of peripheral blood. The genes are TRBV5-1 and TRBJ2-7; D perhaps matches TRBD2 (5 bases). CDR3 region: CASTLGLVKGYEQYF. In DNA form, the CDR3 reads TGCGCCAGCACCCTAGGACTGGTGAAGGGATACGAGCAGTACTTC.